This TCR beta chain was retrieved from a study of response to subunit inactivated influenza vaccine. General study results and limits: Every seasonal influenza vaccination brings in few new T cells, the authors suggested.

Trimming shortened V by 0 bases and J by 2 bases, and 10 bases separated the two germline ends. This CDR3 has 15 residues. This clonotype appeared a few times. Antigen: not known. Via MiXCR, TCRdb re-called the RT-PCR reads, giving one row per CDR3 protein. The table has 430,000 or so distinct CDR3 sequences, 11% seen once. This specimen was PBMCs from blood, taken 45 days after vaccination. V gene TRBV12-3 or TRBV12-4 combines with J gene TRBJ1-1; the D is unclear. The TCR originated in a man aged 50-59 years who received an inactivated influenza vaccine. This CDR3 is CASSLAGTINTEAFF. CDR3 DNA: TGTGCCAGCAGTTTAGCGGGAACAATCAACACTGAAGCTTTCTTT.